This T cell receptor (beta chain) originates from a study of T cell changes during pregnancy in multiple sclerosis. Germline CDR1 is SGHDT and CDR2 is YYEEEE. The V and J ends lost 4 bases and 4 bases, in that order; junction bases with no gene match: 6. The CDR3 has 16 amino acids. Sequencing used immunoSEQ multiplex PCR; TCRdb keeps in-frame clones, though not all of them. The table has about 59,000 clones, roughly 94% seen once; the top ten hold under 3%. The source is a female donor with multiple sclerosis, enrolled in a pregnancy study. The sequences come from CD8+ T cells from peripheral blood mononuclear cells, collected after pregnancy. The chain links TRBV5-6 to TRBJ2-5, with 14 nucleotides matching TRBD2. The DNA of the CDR3 is TGTGCCAGCAGCCAGGGGACTAGCGGGAGTTTAGAGACCCAGTACTTC. Translation gives CASSQGTSGSLETQYF.